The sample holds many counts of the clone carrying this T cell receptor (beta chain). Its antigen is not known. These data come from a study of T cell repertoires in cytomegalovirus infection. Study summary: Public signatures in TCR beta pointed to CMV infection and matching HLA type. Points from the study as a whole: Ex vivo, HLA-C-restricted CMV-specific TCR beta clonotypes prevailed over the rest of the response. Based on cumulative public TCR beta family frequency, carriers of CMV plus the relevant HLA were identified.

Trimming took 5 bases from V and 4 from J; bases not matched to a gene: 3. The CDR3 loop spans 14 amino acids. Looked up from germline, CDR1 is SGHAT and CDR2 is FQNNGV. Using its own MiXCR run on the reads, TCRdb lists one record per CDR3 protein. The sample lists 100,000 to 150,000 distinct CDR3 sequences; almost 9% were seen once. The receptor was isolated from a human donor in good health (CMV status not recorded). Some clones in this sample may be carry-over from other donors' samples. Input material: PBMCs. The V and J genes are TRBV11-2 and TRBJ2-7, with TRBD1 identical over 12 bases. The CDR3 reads CASSPGQGAYEQYF. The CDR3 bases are TGTGCCAGCAGCCCGGGACAGGGGGCTTACGAGCAGTACTTC.